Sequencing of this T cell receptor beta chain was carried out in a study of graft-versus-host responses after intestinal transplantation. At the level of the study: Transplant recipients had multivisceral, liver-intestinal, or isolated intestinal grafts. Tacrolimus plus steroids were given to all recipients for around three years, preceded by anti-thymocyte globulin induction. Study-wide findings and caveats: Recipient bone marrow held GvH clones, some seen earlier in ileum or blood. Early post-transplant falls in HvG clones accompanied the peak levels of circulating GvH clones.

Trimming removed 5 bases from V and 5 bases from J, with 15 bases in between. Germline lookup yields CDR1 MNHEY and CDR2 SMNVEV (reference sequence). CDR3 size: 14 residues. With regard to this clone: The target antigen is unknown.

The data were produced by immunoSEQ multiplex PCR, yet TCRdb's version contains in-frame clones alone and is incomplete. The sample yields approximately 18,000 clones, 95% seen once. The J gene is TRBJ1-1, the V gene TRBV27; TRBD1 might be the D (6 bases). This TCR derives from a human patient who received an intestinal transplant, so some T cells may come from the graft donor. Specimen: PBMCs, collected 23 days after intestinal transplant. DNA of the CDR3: TGTGCCAGCAGTCTGTTAGGGGGAGGGACTGAAGCTTTCTTT. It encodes CASSLLGGGTEAFF.